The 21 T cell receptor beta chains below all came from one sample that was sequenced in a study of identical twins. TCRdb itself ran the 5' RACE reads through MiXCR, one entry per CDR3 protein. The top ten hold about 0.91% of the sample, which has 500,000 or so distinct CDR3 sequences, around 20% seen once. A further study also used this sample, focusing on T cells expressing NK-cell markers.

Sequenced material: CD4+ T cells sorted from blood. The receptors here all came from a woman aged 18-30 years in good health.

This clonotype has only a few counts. In nucleotides, the CDR3 is TGTGCCAGTCGAACCGGGACAGGGTATGGCTACACCTTC. Protein: CASRTGTGYGYTF. The chain links TRBV12-3 or TRBV12-4 to TRBJ1-2, with 9 bases identical to TRBD1. The V and J ends lost 9 bases and 5 bases, in that order; junction bases with no gene match: 7. CDR3 length: 13 amino acids.

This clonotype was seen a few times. CDR3 residues: CASSQTSGRGYEQYF. CDR3 DNA: TGTGCCAGCTCACAGACTAGCGGGAGAGGCTACGAGCAGTACTTC. The J gene is TRBJ2-7, the V gene TRBV18, with 12 bases that match TRBD2. Trimming cost V 4 bases and J 3 bases; bases outside gene matches: 4. The germline V gene encodes CDR1 KGHSH and CDR2 LQKENI. This CDR3 region has 15 residues.

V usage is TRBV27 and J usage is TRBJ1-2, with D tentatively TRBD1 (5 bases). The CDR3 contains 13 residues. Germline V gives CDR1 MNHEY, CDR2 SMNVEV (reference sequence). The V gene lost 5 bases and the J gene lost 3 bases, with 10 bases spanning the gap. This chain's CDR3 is CASSPGRDYGYTF. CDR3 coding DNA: TGTGCCAGCAGTCCAGGGCGGGACTATGGCTACACCTTC.

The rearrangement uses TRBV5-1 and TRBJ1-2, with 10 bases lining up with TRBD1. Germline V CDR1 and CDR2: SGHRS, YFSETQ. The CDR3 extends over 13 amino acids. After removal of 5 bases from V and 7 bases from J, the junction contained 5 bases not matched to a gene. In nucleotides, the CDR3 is TGCGCCAGCAGTCCCGGGACAGGGGTTGGCTACACCTTC. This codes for CASSPGTGVGYTF.

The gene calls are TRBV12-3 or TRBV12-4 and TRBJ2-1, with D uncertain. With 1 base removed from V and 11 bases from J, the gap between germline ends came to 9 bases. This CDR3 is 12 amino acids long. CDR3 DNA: TGTGCCAGCAGTTTAGGGCTAGGGCAGCAGTTCTTC. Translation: CASSLGLGQQFF.

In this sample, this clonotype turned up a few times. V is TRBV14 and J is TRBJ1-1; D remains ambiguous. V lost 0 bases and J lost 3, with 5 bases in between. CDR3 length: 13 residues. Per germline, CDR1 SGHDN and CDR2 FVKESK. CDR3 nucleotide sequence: TGTGCCAGCAGCCAAGACCTGGACACTGAAGCTTTCTTT. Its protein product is CASSQDLDTEAFF.

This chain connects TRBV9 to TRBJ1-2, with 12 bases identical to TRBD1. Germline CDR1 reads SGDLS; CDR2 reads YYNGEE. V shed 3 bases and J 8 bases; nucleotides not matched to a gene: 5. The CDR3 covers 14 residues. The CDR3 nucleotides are TGTGCCAGCAGCGCATCCGGGACAGGGGGCGGCTACACCTTC. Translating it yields CASSASGTGGGYTF.

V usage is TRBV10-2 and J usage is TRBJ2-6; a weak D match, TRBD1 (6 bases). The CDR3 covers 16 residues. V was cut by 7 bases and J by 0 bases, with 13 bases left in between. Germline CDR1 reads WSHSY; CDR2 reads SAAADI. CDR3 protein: CASKGQRYSGANVLTF. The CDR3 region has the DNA TGCGCCAGCAAAGGACAGCGCTACTCTGGGGCCAACGTCCTGACTTTC.

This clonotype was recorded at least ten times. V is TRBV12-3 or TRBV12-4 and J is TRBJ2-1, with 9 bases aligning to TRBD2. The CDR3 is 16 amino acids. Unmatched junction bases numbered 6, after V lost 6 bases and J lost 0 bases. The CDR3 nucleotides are TGTGCCAGCAGCTCACTTAGCGGGAGCTCCTACAATGAGCAGTTCTTC. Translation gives CASSSLSGSSYNEQFF.

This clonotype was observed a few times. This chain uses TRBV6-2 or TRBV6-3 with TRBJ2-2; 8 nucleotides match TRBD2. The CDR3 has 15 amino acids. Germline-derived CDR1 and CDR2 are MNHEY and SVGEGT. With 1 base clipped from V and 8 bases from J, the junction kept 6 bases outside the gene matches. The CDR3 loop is CASSYYGRAAGELFF. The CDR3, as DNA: TGTGCCAGCAGTTACTACGGGAGGGCCGCGGGGGAGCTGTTTTTT.

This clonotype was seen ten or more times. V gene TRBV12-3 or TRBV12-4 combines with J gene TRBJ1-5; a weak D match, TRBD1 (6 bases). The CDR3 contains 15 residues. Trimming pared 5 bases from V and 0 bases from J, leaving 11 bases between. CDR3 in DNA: TGTGCCAGCAGTCCCCAGGGGAATAGCAATCAGCCCCAGCATTTT. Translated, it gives CASSPQGNSNQPQHF.

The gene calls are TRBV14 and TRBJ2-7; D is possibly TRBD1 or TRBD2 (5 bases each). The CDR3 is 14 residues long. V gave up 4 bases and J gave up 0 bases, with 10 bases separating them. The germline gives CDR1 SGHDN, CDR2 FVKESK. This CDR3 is CASSPRGYSYEQYF. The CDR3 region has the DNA TGTGCCAGCAGCCCGAGGGGCTACTCCTACGAGCAGTACTTC.

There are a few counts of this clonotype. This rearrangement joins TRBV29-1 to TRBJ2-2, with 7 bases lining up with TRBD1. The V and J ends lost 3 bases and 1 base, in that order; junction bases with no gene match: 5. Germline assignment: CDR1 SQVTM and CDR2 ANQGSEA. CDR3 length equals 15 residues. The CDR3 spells CSVDIRQGNTGELFF. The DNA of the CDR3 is TGCAGCGTTGATATCCGACAGGGGAACACCGGGGAGCTGTTTTTT.

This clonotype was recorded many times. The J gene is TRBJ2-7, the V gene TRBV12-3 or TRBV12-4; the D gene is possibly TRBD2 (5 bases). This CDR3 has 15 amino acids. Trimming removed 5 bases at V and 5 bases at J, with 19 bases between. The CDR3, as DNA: TGTGCCAGCAGTCAGAGGGCTGGGAAACGAAACGAGCAGTACTTC. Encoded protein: CASSQRAGKRNEQYF.

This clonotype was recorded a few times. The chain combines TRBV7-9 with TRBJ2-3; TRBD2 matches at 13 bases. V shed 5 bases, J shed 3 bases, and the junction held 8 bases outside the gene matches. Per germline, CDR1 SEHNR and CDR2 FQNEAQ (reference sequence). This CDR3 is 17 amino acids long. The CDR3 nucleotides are TGTGCCAGCAGCCCCCGGACTAGCGGGGGAGAAACAGATACGCAGTATTTT. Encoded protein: CASSPRTSGGETDTQYF. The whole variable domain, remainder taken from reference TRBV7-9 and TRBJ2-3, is DTGVSQNPRHKITKRGQNVTFRCDPISEHNRLYWYRQTLGQGPEFLTYFQNEAQLEKSRLLSDRFSAERPKGSFSTLEIQRTEQGDSAMYLCASSPRTSGGETDTQYFGPGTRLTVL.

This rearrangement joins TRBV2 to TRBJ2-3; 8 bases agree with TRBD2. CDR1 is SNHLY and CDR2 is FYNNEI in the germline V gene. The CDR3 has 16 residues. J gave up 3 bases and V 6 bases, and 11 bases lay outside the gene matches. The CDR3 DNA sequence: TGTGCCAGCAGACCTTCAAGCGGGAGTACGACAGATACGCAGTATTTT. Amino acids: CASRPSSGSTTDTQYF.

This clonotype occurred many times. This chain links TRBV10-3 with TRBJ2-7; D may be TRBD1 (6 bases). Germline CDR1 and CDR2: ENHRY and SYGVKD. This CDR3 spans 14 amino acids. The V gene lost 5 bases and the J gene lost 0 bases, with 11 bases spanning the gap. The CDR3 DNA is TGTGCCATCAGTCAGGGGCTAAGCTCCTACGAGCAGTACTTC. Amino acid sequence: CAISQGLSSYEQYF.

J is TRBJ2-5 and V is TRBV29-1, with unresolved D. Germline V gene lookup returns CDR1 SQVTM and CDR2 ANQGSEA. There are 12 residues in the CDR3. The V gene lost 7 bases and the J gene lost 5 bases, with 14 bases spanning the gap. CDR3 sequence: CSAHRAGETQYF. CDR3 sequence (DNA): TGCAGCGCTCACCGGGCTGGGGAGACCCAGTACTTC.

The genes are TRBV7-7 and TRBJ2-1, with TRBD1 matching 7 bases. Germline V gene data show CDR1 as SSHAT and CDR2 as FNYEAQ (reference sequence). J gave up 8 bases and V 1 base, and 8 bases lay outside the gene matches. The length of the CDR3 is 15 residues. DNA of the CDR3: TGTGCCAGCAGCTTAGAACTGGGCCAGGGGGATGAGCAGTTCTTC. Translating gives CASSLELGQGDEQFF.

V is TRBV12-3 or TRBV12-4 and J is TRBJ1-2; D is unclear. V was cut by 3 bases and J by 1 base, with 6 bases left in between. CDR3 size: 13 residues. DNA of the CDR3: TGTGCCAGCAGTTTCCGCGTTAACTATGGCTACACCTTC. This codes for CASSFRVNYGYTF.

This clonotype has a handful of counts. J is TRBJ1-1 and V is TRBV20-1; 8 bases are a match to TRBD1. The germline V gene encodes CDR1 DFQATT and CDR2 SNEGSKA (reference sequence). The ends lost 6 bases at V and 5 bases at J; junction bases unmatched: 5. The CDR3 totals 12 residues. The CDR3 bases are TGCAGTGCCGTGGACAGGGAGACTGAAGCTTTCTTT. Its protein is CSAVDRETEAFF.